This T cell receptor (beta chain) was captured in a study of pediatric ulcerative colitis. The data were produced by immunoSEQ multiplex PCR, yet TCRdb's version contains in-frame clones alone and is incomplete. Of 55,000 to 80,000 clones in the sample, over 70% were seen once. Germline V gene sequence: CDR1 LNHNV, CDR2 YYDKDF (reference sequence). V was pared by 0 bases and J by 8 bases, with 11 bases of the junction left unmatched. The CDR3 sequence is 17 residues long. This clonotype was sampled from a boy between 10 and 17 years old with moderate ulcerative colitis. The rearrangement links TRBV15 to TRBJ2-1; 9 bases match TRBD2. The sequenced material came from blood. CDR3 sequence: CATSRDRVAGVRDEQFF. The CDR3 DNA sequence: TGTGCCACCAGCAGAGATCGCGTAGCGGGAGTGAGGGATGAGCAGTTCTTC.